This entry features one T cell receptor beta chain sequence. Its antigen is unidentified. This record belongs to a study of T cell responses to AZD1222 COVID-19 vaccine. Study-wide background: Analyses pooled second doses at about 4 or about 12 weeks.

Trimming removed 6 bases at V and 5 bases at J, with 17 bases between. Germline CDR1 LGHNA, CDR2 YSLEER. The CDR3 sequence is 16 residues long. Whole-study results and caveats: The donor group comprised mostly white British people and more females; the analysis possibly underestimated clonal diversity.

Produced via immunoSEQ multiplex PCR; TCRdb's table is partial and in-frame only. The table has about 160,000 clones, about nine tenths seen once. The J gene is TRBJ1-6, the V gene TRBV4-3; D is possibly TRBD1 (5 bases). This sequence was found in an adult in good health. The material sequenced was peripheral blood, taken on day 0 of AZD1222 vaccination. CDR3 sequence reads: CASREERGAHNSPLHF. In DNA form, the CDR3 reads TGCGCCAGCAGGGAGGAAAGGGGCGCTCATAATTCACCCCTCCACTTT.